The present entry profiles one TCR beta chain with its context. Its antigen is not known. Libraries of TRB cDNA were made by 5' RACE and carried UMIs. TCRdb re-called the 5' RACE reads and shows each CDR3 protein once, DNA omitted. Found here are tens of thousands of distinct CDR3 sequences; the top ten clones hold approximately 1.5%. Triplicate sorts, around 300,000 cells apiece, were made for each CD8+ T cell subset. A CD45RO-CCR7+CD27+CD95- phenotype identified naive CD8+ T cells. Germline V gives CDR1 SGDLS, CDR2 YYNGEE. The CDR3 consists of 14 residues. These data come from a study of CXCR3-negative and CXCR3-positive naive CD8 T cells. Findings and limits, study-wide: Memory CD8+ T cell repertoires were far less diverse than both naive subsets. CXCR3-negative and CXCR3-positive naive cells shared comparable TRBV-TRBJ usage, but memory cells did not.

The origin of this receptor is a human donor in good health. Some clones in this sample may be carry-over from other donors' samples. The V and J genes are TRBV9 and TRBJ2-2. Sequencing was performed on naive CXCR3- CD8+ T cells from blood. The subset denotes: CD45RO-CCR7+CD27+CD95- naive CD8+ T cells lacking CXCR3 (TNR3-). CDR3 protein: CASSGVWGTGELFF.